This TCR beta chain comes out of a study of monozygotic twins with inflammatory bowel disease. CDR3 size: 14 residues. Germline CDR1 and CDR2: SGHRS and YFSETQ. The study's findings and limits: No repertoire similarity difference was seen between concordant and discordant twins; power was possibly limited.

Notes on this clonotype: Its antigen remains unidentified.

PCR of TCRalpha and TCRbeta cDNA was nested, with two rounds of about 15 and 9 cycles. Reanalyzing the 5' RACE reads, TCRdb keeps one entry per CDR3 protein, without DNA. This sample's table has 350,000 to 400,000 distinct CDR3 sequences. The sequence derives from a human donor with ulcerative colitis or Crohn's disease, or a healthy co-twin of an affected twin (not recorded which). The chain employs TRBV5-1 and TRBJ2-3; there is no DNA to check the TCRdb D call of TRBD1. The sequencing input was blood. The CDR3 sequence is CASRIRGGTDTQYF.